This passage covers 25 T cell receptor beta chains from one sample sequenced in a study of T cells in Graves' hyperthyroidism and ophthalmopathy. Template material for amplifying TCR beta CDR3 regions consisted of RNA transcripts. The TCR CDR3 was amplified in a first-round RT-PCR using the HTBI primer set. A single record per CDR3 protein comes from TCRdb applying MiXCR to the multiplex PCR reads. The data hold hundreds of thousands of distinct CDR3 sequences, with 46% observed a single time. Material for sequencing was peripheral blood or thyroid tissue (not recorded which). These receptors were obtained from a woman younger than 35 with Graves' hyperthyroidism.

The chain is built from TRBV7-8 and TRBJ1-1, with D hard to call. The CDR3 spans 14 residues. The germline V and J ends were trimmed by 6 bases and 3 bases, with 14 bases remaining between them. CDR1 SGHVS and CDR2 FQNEAQ come from the germline V gene. Here the CDR3 reads CASSPSPGYTEAFF. CDR3 DNA sequence: TGTGCCAGCAGTCCCAGTCCCGGCTACACTGAAGCTTTCTTT.

In its sample, this clonotype was seen a few times. The CDR3 nucleotides read TGTGCCAGTAGACGGACAGGACCTCAAGAGACCCAGTACTTC. Translating gives CASRRTGPQETQYF. The gene calls are TRBV19 and TRBJ2-5; 7 bases match TRBD1. Germline V gene data show CDR1 as LNHDA and CDR2 as SQIVND (reference sequence). CDR3 length equals 14 residues. The ends lost 6 bases at V and 2 bases at J; junction bases unmatched: 6.

V is TRBV7-9 and J is TRBJ1-6; D uncertain. Germline values: CDR1 SEHNR, CDR2 FQNEAQ (reference sequence). The germline V and J ends were trimmed by 1 base and 0 bases, with 10 bases remaining between them. This CDR3 spans 17 amino acids. The CDR3 DNA reads TGTGCCAGCAGCTTAGATACACCTGTCTCCTATAATTCACCCCTCCACTTT. It translates to CASSLDTPVSYNSPLHF.

This clonotype was detected ten times or more. The chain combines TRBV7-2 with TRBJ2-5; D perhaps matches TRBD2 (6 bases). V lost 1 base and J lost 1, with 10 bases in between. CDR3 length equals 15 residues. Looked up from germline, CDR1 is SGHTA and CDR2 is FQGNSA. CDR3 nucleotides: TGTGCCAGCAGCTTAGTGGCGGGGTCCCAAGAGACCCAGTACTTC. Protein: CASSLVAGSQETQYF.

The chain couples TRBV7-9 to TRBJ1-4; 8 nucleotides agree with TRBD1. This CDR3 spans 15 amino acids. Germline V CDR1 and CDR2: SEHNR, FQNEAQ (reference sequence). V was clipped by 5 bases and J by 8 bases; unmatched bases: 10. CDR3 sequence (DNA): TGTGCCAGCAGCCGAATGGACAGGGAAGGGGAAAAACTGTTTTTT. Amino acid sequence: CASSRMDREGEKLFF. The full variable domain, in which reference TRBV7-9 and TRBJ1-4 provide the parts outside the CDR3, is DTGVSQNPRHKITKRGQNVTFRCDPISEHNRLYWYRQTLGQGPEFLTYFQNEAQLEKSRLLSDRFSAERPKGSFSTLEIQRTEQGDSAMYLCASSRMDREGEKLFFGSGTQLSVL.

The chain recombines TRBV15 with TRBJ2-7; no firm D call. Germline V gene sequence: CDR1 LNHNV, CDR2 YYDKDF (reference sequence). Trimming pared 0 bases from V and 12 bases from J, leaving 12 bases between. The CDR3 covers 12 residues. The CDR3 DNA sequence: TGTGCCACCAGCAGAGATCAAGGATCTCCGTACTTC. Amino acids: CATSRDQGSPYF. The full variable domain, in which reference TRBV15 and TRBJ2-7 provide the parts outside the CDR3, is DAMVIQNPRYQVTQFGKPVTLSCSQTLNHNVMYWYQQKSSQAPKLLFHYYDKDFNNEADTPDNFQSRRPNTSFCFLDIRSPGLGDTAMYLCATSRDQGSPYFGPGTRLTVT.

The chain joins TRBV10-2 to TRBJ2-7, with D possibly TRBD2 on 5 matching bases. V shed 3 bases and J shed 0 bases, with 21 bases lying between them. The CDR3 runs to 18 residues. Germline V gene sequence: CDR1 WSHSY, CDR2 SAAADI. The DNA of the CDR3 is TGCGCCAGCAGTGACAGCGGCAGGTCTGACTCCTACTCCTACGAGCAGTACTTC. This encodes CASSDSGRSDSYSYEQYF.

The chain combines TRBV2 with TRBJ1-5; the D gene is possibly TRBD1 (6 bases). The germline CDR1 and CDR2 sequences are SNHLY and FYNNEI. V was pared by 4 bases and J by 4 bases, with 14 bases between. The length of the CDR3 is 15 residues. This CDR3 is CASSVFRGANQPQHF. The CDR3 DNA is TGTGCCAGCAGTGTCTTCAGGGGAGCGAATCAGCCCCAGCATTTT.

Regarding this clonotype: One end of the junction varies from germline; a read error may be responsible. V is TRBV20-1 and J is TRBJ2-7; TRBD2 is a possible D gene (7 bases). Germline loops: CDR1 DFQATT, CDR2 SNEGSKA (reference sequence). The CDR3 consists of 11 residues. CDR3 residues: CSARDHGGGGF. DNA of the CDR3: TGCAGTGCTAGAGATCACGGGGGAGGGGGATTC.

The chain joins TRBV20-1 to TRBJ2-5; 9 bases match TRBD1. Germline values: CDR1 DFQATT, CDR2 SNEGSKA (reference sequence). The CDR3 has 15 residues. With V trimmed by 5 bases and J by 2 bases, 9 bases remained unmatched. CDR3 bases: TGCAGTGCTGGCAAACAGGGGGCTGCTCAAGAGACCCAGTACTTC. Its translation is CSAGKQGAAQETQYF.

This clonotype was detected many times. This rearrangement joins TRBV29-1 to TRBJ1-2; D gene unclear. The CDR3 extends over 12 amino acids. The germline V gene has CDR1 SQVTM and CDR2 ANQGSEA. Trimming took off 7 bases at V and 4 bases at J, with 13 bases between the two ends. The CDR3 region has the DNA TGCAGCGCCGGTAGTGATAGCTATGGCTACACCTTC. Protein sequence: CSAGSDSYGYTF.

CDR3 sequence reads: CASSGGTGAPNEKLFF. The CDR3, as DNA: TGTGCCAGCAGTGGGGGTACAGGGGCCCCTAATGAAAAACTGTTTTTT. This rearrangement joins TRBV2 to TRBJ1-4; 7 bases are shared with TRBD1. CDR1 is SNHLY and CDR2 is FYNNEI in the germline V gene. The CDR3 length is 16 residues. V lost 4 bases and J lost 3; bases outside the gene matches: 8. Based on the CDR3 plus reference TRBV2 and TRBJ1-4, the full variable domain is EPEVTQTPSHQVTQMGQEVILRCVPISNHLYFYWYRQILGQKVEFLVSFYNNEISEKSEIFDDQFSVERPDGSNFTLKIRSTKLEDSAMYFCASSGGTGAPNEKLFFGSGTQLSVL.

This clonotype was seen at least ten times. The chain has TRBV20-1 and TRBJ2-7; D is unresolved. Germline V lookup: CDR1 DFQATT, CDR2 SNEGSKA (reference sequence). With 6 bases removed from V and 2 bases from J, the gap between germline ends came to 11 bases. This CDR3 comprises 12 residues. The CDR3 here is CSAPGPTYEQYF. CDR3 DNA: TGCAGTGCCCCCGGGCCTACCTACGAGCAGTACTTC.

In its sample, this clonotype was seen a few times. This chain joins TRBV5-1 and TRBJ1-4; D remains ambiguous. CDR3 length equals 14 residues. CDR1 and CDR2 (germline): SGHRS, YFSETQ. Trimming removed 5 bases at V and 5 bases at J, with 13 bases between. DNA for the CDR3: TGCGCCAGCAGGACCACCGGCCAGAATGAAAAACTGTTTTTT. Translation gives CASRTTGQNEKLFF.

This chain links TRBV7-9 with TRBJ2-5; 7 bases are shared with TRBD1. V shed 4 bases, J shed 3 bases, and the junction held 8 bases outside the gene matches. The germline V gene encodes CDR1 SEHNR and CDR2 FQNEAQ (reference sequence). This CDR3 is built from 15 residues. CDR3: CASSSVGGSKETQYF. As DNA, the CDR3 is TGTGCCAGCAGCTCCGTAGGGGGCTCAAAAGAGACCCAGTACTTC.

The chain combines TRBV7-2 with TRBJ1-1; tentative D call: TRBD1 (6 bases). The CDR3 has 14 amino acids. Trimming took 3 bases from V and 1 from J, leaving 9 bases between them. Germline CDR1 and CDR2: SGHTA and FQGNSA. DNA for the CDR3: TGTGCCAGCAGCTTTCACAGGGAGAACACTGAAGCTTTCTTT. Its translation: CASSFHRENTEAFF.

This clonotype was detected many times. The chain joins TRBV7-2 to TRBJ1-5; D possibly corresponds to TRBD1 (6 bases). V lost 1 base to trimming and J lost 6 bases, with 13 bases between them. Germline V CDR1 and CDR2: SGHTA, FQGNSA. The CDR3 covers 15 residues. As DNA, the CDR3 is TGTGCCAGCAGCTTAGATGGGGAAGGGGGTCAGCCCCAGCATTTT. It is translated as CASSLDGEGGQPQHF.

J is TRBJ2-5 and V is TRBV19; 10 bases match TRBD2. Germline V gives CDR1 LNHDA, CDR2 SQIVND (reference sequence). This CDR3 spans 14 amino acids. With V trimmed by 1 base and J by 5 bases, 1 base remained unmatched. DNA of the CDR3: TGTGCCAGTAGTATAGCTAGCGGGAGCGAGACCCAGTACTTC. This translates into CASSIASGSETQYF.

CDR3 residues: CATSRDVESPLHF. As DNA, the CDR3 is TGTGCCACCAGCAGAGATGTCGAGTCACCCCTCCACTTT. The V gene is TRBV15, the J gene TRBJ1-6; no clear D. Germline V gives CDR1 LNHNV, CDR2 YYDKDF (reference sequence). V lost 0 bases and J 10 bases, leaving 7 bases between the germline ends. This CDR3 is built from 13 residues.

This sequence joins TRBV25-1 and TRBJ1-1; the D is unclear. V lost 5 bases and J lost 3, with 13 bases in between. The germline V gene has CDR1 MGHDK and CDR2 SYGVNS. This CDR3 spans 14 amino acids. In nucleotides, the CDR3 is TGTGCCAGCAGTTCCTCCCGGCGGTACACTGAAGCTTTCTTT. It translates to CASSSSRRYTEAFF.

Ten or more counts support this clonotype. The chain links TRBV7-9 to TRBJ1-5; 7 nucleotides line up with TRBD1. The CDR3 sequence is 15 residues long. Germline V gives CDR1 SEHNR, CDR2 FQNEAQ (reference sequence). V shed 5 bases, J shed 4 bases, and the junction held 8 bases outside the gene matches. The CDR3 DNA sequence: TGTGCCAGCAGCGCCGCCGGGACAGTTAATCAGCCCCAGCATTTT. It is translated as CASSAAGTVNQPQHF. Using reference TRBV7-9 and TRBJ1-5 for the parts outside the CDR3, the full variable domain is DTGVSQNPRHKITKRGQNVTFRCDPISEHNRLYWYRQTLGQGPEFLTYFQNEAQLEKSRLLSDRFSAERPKGSFSTLEIQRTEQGDSAMYLCASSAAGTVNQPQHFGDGTRLSIL.

About this clonotype itself: The CDR3 end shows no conserved phenylalanine or tryptophan, and so a read error is likely. It is unclear where the CDR3 begins or ends on the DNA, so no DNA is shown, and the CDR3 is as TCRdb lists it. The chain's CDR3 is CATSRDTHR. The V gene is TRBV15, the J gene TRBJ1-6. Inclusive of both ends, the CDR3 amounts to 9 amino acids. Germline CDR1 LNHNV, CDR2 YYDKDF (reference sequence).

The rearrangement links TRBV29-1 to TRBJ1-2; D may be TRBD1 (6 bases). V lost 4 bases, J lost 8 bases, and 11 bases lay in between. The CDR3 extends over 11 amino acids. Germline assignment: CDR1 SQVTM and CDR2 ANQGSEA. The CDR3 DNA sequence: TGCAGCGTTGTGGGGGCTGAGGGCTACACCTTC. Amino acids: CSVVGAEGYTF.

The chain couples TRBV6-6 to TRBJ2-7, with D uncertain. This CDR3 region has 11 residues. Deletions cut 5 bases from V and 7 bases from J, with 9 bases between. Germline V CDR1 and CDR2: MNHNY, SVGAGI (reference sequence). The chain's CDR3 is CASSEWDEQYF. Here the CDR3 DNA reads TGTGCCAGCAGTGAATGGGATGAGCAGTACTTC.

Worth noting for this clonotype: Compared with germline, one end of the junction differs, possibly owing to a read error. The chain couples TRBV10-3 to TRBJ1-2; D not resolved. The CDR3 has 14 amino acids. Looked up from germline, CDR1 is ENHRY and CDR2 is SYGVKD. The DNA for the CDR3 is TGTGCCAGCAGTTACCCGACATCAAACTATGGCTACACCTTC. This translates into CASSYPTSNYGYTF.